These 20 T cell receptor beta chains originate from one sample sequenced in a study of cytomegalovirus exposure and HLA in healthy donors. The study ran its PCR with 60 Vbeta and 13 Jbeta primers. Sequencing was performed with immunoSEQ multiplex PCR; in TCRdb, only in-frame clones are kept and a portion is missing. The sample has 110,000 or so clones, about four fifths seen once; the top ten hold about 2.7%. Sequencing was done on a sample of PBMCs. The receptors were sampled from a woman aged 18-29 years in good health and CMV-seronegative.

The chain employs TRBV5-1 and TRBJ1-1; TRBD1 is a possible D gene (6 bases). Germline CDR1 reads SGHRS; CDR2 reads YFSETQ. The CDR3 has 18 residues. V lost 1 base to trimming and J lost 0 bases, with 19 bases between them. CDR3 coding DNA: TGCGCCAGCAGCTTGTTGCCTGACAGGACCCCACTGAACACTGAAGCTTTCTTT. Its translation: CASSLLPDRTPLNTEAFF.

V gene TRBV9 combines with J gene TRBJ2-7, with a weak D call TRBD2 (6 bases). Germline V gene sequence: CDR1 SGDLS, CDR2 YYNGEE. V was shortened by 0 bases and J by 2 bases, with 9 bases between the two germline ends. The length of the CDR3 is 14 residues. The CDR3 loop is CASSVGSGTYEQYF. The CDR3 DNA reads TGTGCCAGCAGCGTAGGTAGCGGTACCTACGAGCAGTACTTC.

V and J are TRBV11-3 and TRBJ2-3; 9 positions agree with TRBD1. CDR1 is SGHNT, CDR2 YENEEA, per germline. This CDR3 region has 16 residues. Trimming cost V 5 bases and J 1 base; bases outside gene matches: 7. CDR3 in amino acids: CASSPGTGQGTDTQYF. CDR3 nucleotide sequence: TGTGCCAGCAGCCCGGGGACAGGGCAGGGCACAGATACGCAGTATTTT. The whole variable domain, remainder taken from reference TRBV11-3 and TRBJ2-3, is EAGVVQSPRYKIIEKKQPVAFWCNPISGHNTLYWYLQNLGQGPELLIRYENEEAVDDSQLPKDRFSAERLKGVDSTLKIQPAELGDSAVYLCASSPGTGQGTDTQYFGPGTRLTVL.

V is TRBV6-6 and J is TRBJ1-4; D possibly corresponds to TRBD1 (6 bases). CDR3 length equals 15 residues. Germline-derived CDR1 and CDR2 are MNHNY and SVGAGI (reference sequence). V lost 5 bases and J 5 bases, leaving 15 bases between the germline ends. CDR3 DNA: TGTGCCAGCAGTAGTGGACAGAGGCCGAATGAAAAACTGTTTTTT. Residues: CASSSGQRPNEKLFF.

V gene TRBV19 combines with J gene TRBJ2-7, with D possibly matching TRBD2 (5 bases). The CDR3 length is 15 residues. CDR1 is LNHDA and CDR2 is SQIVND in the germline V gene (reference sequence). Trimming took off 3 bases at V and 3 bases at J, with 15 bases between the two ends. The CDR3 loop reads CASSIRSAGSYEQYF. Written as DNA, the CDR3 is TGTGCCAGTAGTATTAGGAGCGCGGGTAGCTACGAGCAGTACTTC.

The chain uses TRBV28 and TRBJ1-5; D call uncertain. V gave up 3 bases and J gave up 4 bases, with 19 bases separating them. The CDR3 consists of 17 residues. Germline lookup yields CDR1 MDHEN and CDR2 SYDVKM. This chain's CDR3 is CASSLDPGFFVNQPQHF. DNA of the CDR3: TGTGCCAGCAGTTTGGATCCGGGGTTTTTTGTAAATCAGCCCCAGCATTTT.

V is TRBV5-4 and J is TRBJ1-1; D gene uncertain. This CDR3 region has 14 residues. With 0 bases removed from V and 0 bases from J, the gap between germline ends came to 6 bases. Germline loops: CDR1 SGHNT, CDR2 YYREEE (reference sequence). The CDR3 sequence is CASSLGSVNTEAFF. CDR3 bases: TGTGCCAGCAGCTTGGGATCGGTGAACACTGAAGCTTTCTTT. The full variable domain, with the rest looked up from reference TRBV5-4 and TRBJ1-1, is ETGVTQSPTHLIKTRGQQVTLRCSSQSGHNTVSWYQQALGQGPQFIFQYYREEENGRGNFPPRFSGLQFPNYSSELNVNALELDDSALYLCASSLGSVNTEAFFGQGTRLTVV.

V gene TRBV18 combines with J gene TRBJ2-2; TRBD2 aligns across 9 bases. The CDR3 has 16 amino acids. With 4 bases clipped from V and 0 bases from J, the junction kept 3 bases outside the gene matches. CDR1 is KGHSH and CDR2 is LQKENI in the germline V gene. CDR3 sequence reads: CASSRTSESNTGELFF. The CDR3 nucleotides are TGTGCCAGCTCACGGACTAGCGAATCGAACACCGGGGAGCTGTTTTTT.

The J gene is TRBJ2-7, the V gene TRBV10-3; TRBD2 aligns across 13 bases. Trimming took 3 bases from V and 6 from J; bases not matched to a gene: 5. The CDR3 length is 15 residues. Germline-derived CDR1 and CDR2 are ENHRY and SYGVKD. The CDR3 spells CAISDTSGGAAEQYV. The CDR3, as DNA: TGTGCCATCAGTGATACTAGCGGGGGGGCCGCCGAGCAGTACGTC.

The CDR3 region is CASTLGHRNTEAFF. The CDR3 bases are TGTGCCAGCACGCTGGGACACAGGAACACTGAAGCTTTCTTT. The rearrangement joins TRBV28 to TRBJ1-1; D might be TRBD1 (6 bases). The CDR3 consists of 14 residues. Trimming left V 7 bases short and J 1 base short, with 13 bases between. In germline, CDR1 is MDHEN, CDR2 SYDVKM.

V and J are TRBV5-1 and TRBJ1-4; D may be TRBD1 (5 bases). The CDR3 consists of 15 residues. V dropped 0 bases and J dropped 6 bases, with 12 bases sitting between them. CDR1 and CDR2 from the germline V gene are SGHRS and YFSETQ. CDR3 DNA: TGCGCCAGCAGCTTGGACGCGGGGGTGTATGAAAAACTGTTTTTT. It is translated as CASSLDAGVYEKLFF.

The V call is TRBV7-6, the J call TRBJ2-3; 11 positions agree with TRBD1. Germline CDR1 SGHVS, CDR2 FNYEAQ. The V and J ends lost 1 base and 7 bases, in that order; junction bases with no gene match: 7. The CDR3 spans 16 residues. This CDR3 reads CASSLVPGQGVHTQYF. For the CDR3, the DNA is TGTGCCAGCAGCTTAGTTCCGGGACAGGGGGTGCATACGCAGTATTTT.

The chain links TRBV6-1 to TRBJ2-1; TRBD1 might be the D (5 bases). Germline lookup yields CDR1 MNHNS and CDR2 SASEGT. V dropped 9 bases and J dropped 2 bases, with 11 bases sitting between them. This CDR3 contains 13 residues. The CDR3 nucleotides are TGTGCCAGTTCCGGACAAACCTACAATGAGCAGTTCTTC. Its protein product is CASSGQTYNEQFF.

The rearrangement joins TRBV7-9 to TRBJ2-7; 9 bases align to TRBD2. Losses at the gene ends were 5 bases for V and 6 bases for J; bases not matched to a gene: 17. The CDR3 runs to 17 residues. Germline-derived CDR1 and CDR2 are SEHNR and FQNEAQ (reference sequence). The CDR3 loop is CASSPAGTSLATREQYF. DNA of the CDR3: TGTGCCAGCAGCCCCGCCGGGACTAGCCTCGCCACCCGCGAGCAGTACTTC.

The rearrangement links TRBV4-1 to TRBJ2-2, with D hard to call. The germline V and J ends were trimmed by 0 bases and 6 bases, with 5 bases remaining between them. Germline CDR1 reads MGHRA; CDR2 reads YSYEKL. CDR3 size: 13 residues. CDR3 nucleotide sequence: TGCGCCAGCAGCCAAGATCCGTCCGGGGAGCTGTTTTTT. Protein sequence: CASSQDPSGELFF.

The rearrangement links TRBV4-2 to TRBJ2-1, with D perhaps TRBD1 (6 bases). Germline V gene lookup returns CDR1 LGHNA and CDR2 YNFKEQ. V was shortened by 0 bases and J by 2 bases, with 11 bases between the two germline ends. The CDR3 length is 16 residues. Written as DNA, the CDR3 is TGTGCCAGCAGCCAAGATACGAGGGGGACCTACAATGAGCAGTTCTTC. It codes for CASSQDTRGTYNEQFF.

The chain employs TRBV19 and TRBJ2-4, with TRBD1 matching over 7 bases. Trimming took 7 bases from V and 6 from J; bases not matched to a gene: 12. The germline gives CDR1 LNHDA, CDR2 SQIVND (reference sequence). There are 15 residues in the CDR3. CDR3 nucleotides: TGTGCCAGTACCCCGGGCCTAGGGGGCGGAAACATTCAGTACTTC. Translating it yields CASTPGLGGGNIQYF. The full variable domain, with the rest looked up from reference TRBV19 and TRBJ2-4, is DGGITQSPKYLFRKEGQNVTLSCEQNLNHDAMYWYRQDPGQGLRLIYYSQIVNDFQKGDIAEGYSVSREKKESFPLTVTSAQKNPTAFYLCASTPGLGGGNIQYFGAGTRLSVL.

This chain links TRBV11-2 with TRBJ2-7; 8 bases are shared with TRBD2. CDR1 is SGHAT, CDR2 FQNNGV, per germline. The CDR3 length is 15 residues. V lost 1 base, J lost 3 bases, and 5 bases stayed unmatched. CDR3 coding DNA: TGTGCCAGCAGCTTAGTGAGCGGGAGTTTCTACGAGCAGTACTTC. It is translated as CASSLVSGSFYEQYF.

The J gene is TRBJ2-5, the V gene TRBV9, with D possibly being TRBD1 (6 bases). Trimming removed 4 bases from V and 0 bases from J, with 10 bases in between. CDR1 and CDR2 from the germline V gene are SGDLS and YYNGEE. There are 14 residues in the CDR3. The CDR3 loop is CASSFGQNQETQYF. CDR3 DNA sequence: TGTGCCAGCAGCTTTGGACAGAACCAAGAGACCCAGTACTTC.

This chain links TRBV7-9 with TRBJ1-2; 7 bases line up with TRBD1. Germline V gene lookup returns CDR1 SEHNR and CDR2 FQNEAQ (reference sequence). The CDR3 has 13 amino acids. V was pared by 6 bases and J by 8 bases, with 9 bases of the junction left unmatched. The CDR3, as DNA: TGTGCCAGCAGTTCGGACAGGTTCGACGGCTACACCTTC. This sequence encodes CASSSDRFDGYTF. Full variable domain (outside the CDR3, taken from reference TRBV7-9 and TRBJ1-2): DTGVSQNPRHKITKRGQNVTFRCDPISEHNRLYWYRQTLGQGPEFLTYFQNEAQLEKSRLLSDRFSAERPKGSFSTLEIQRTEQGDSAMYLCASSSDRFDGYTFGSGTRLTVV.